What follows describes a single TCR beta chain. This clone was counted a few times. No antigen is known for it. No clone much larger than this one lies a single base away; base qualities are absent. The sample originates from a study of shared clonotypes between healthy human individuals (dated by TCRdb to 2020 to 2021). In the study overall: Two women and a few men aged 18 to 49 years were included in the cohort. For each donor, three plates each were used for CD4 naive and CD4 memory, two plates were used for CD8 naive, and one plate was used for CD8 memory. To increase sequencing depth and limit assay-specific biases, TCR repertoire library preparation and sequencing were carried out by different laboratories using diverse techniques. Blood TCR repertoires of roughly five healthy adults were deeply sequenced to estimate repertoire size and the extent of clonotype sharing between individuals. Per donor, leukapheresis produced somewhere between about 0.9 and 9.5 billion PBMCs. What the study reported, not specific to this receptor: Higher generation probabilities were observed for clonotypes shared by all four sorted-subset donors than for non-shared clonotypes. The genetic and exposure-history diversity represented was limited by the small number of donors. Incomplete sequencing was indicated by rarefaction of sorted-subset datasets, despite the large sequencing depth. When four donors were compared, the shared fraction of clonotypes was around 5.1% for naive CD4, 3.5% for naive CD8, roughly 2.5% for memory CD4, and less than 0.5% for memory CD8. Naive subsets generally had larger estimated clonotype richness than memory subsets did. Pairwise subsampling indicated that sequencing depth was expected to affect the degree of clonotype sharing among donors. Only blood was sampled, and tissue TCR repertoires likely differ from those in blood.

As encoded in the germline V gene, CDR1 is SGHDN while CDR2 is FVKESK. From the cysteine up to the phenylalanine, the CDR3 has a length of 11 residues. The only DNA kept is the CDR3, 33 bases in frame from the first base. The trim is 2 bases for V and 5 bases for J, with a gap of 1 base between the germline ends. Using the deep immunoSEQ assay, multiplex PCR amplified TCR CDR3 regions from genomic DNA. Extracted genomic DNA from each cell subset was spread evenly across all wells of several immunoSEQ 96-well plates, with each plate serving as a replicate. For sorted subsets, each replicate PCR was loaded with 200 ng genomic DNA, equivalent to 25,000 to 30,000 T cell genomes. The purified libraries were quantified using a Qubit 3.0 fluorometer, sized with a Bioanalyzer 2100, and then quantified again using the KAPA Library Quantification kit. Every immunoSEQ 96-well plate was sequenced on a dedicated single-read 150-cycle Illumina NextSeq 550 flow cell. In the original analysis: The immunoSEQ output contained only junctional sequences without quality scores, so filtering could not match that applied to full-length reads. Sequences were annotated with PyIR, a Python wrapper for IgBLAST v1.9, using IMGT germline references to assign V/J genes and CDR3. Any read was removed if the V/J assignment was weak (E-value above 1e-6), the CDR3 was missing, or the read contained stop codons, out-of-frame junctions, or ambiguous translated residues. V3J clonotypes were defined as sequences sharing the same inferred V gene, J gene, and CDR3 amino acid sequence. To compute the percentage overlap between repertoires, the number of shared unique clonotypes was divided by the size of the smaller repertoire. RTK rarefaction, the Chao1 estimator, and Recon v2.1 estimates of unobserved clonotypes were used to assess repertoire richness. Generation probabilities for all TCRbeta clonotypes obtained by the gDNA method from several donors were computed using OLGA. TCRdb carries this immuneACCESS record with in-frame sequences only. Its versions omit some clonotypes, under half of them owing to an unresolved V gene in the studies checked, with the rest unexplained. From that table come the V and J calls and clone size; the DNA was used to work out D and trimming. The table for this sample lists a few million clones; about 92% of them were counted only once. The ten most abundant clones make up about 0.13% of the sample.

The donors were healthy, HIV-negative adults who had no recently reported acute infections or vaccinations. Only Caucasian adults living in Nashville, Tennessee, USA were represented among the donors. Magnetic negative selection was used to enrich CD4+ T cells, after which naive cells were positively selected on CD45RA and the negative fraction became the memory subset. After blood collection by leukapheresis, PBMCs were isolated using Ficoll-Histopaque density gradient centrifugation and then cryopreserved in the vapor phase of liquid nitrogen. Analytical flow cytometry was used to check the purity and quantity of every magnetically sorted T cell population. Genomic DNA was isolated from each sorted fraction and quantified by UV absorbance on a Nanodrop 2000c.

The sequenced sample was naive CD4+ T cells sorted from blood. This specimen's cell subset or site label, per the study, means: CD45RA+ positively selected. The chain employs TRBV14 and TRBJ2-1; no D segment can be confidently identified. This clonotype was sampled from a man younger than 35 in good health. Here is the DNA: TGTGCCAGCAGCCAAAACAATGAGCAGTTCTTC. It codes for CASSQNNEQFF.